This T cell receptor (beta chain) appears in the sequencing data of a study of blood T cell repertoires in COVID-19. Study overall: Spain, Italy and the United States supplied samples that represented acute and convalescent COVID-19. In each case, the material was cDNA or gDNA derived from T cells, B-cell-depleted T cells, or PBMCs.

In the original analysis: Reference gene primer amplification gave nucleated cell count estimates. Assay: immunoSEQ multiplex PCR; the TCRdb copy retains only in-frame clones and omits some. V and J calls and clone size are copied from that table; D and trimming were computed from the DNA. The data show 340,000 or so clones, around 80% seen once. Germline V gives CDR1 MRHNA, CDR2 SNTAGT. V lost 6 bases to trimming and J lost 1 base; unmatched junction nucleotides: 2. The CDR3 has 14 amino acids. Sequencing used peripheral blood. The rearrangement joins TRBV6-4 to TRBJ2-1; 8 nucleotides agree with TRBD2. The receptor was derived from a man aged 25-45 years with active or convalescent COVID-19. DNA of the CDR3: TGTGCCAGCAGCACTAGCGGATCCTACAATGAGCAGTTCTTC. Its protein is CASSTSGSYNEQFF.